The T cell receptor beta chain described here comes from a study of identical twins. Looked up from germline, CDR1 is MGHDK and CDR2 is SYGVNS. With 6 bases removed from V and 4 bases from J, the gap between germline ends came to 6 bases. The CDR3 contains 11 residues. One entry per CDR3 protein, called by TCRdb with MiXCR from the 5' RACE reads. The sample lists fewer than 550,000 distinct CDR3 sequences; approximately 14% were seen once. The sample holds many counts of this clonotype. These data were also reused for a study on yellow fever vaccine responses in identical twins.

The sequence was collected from a woman between 18 and 29 years old in good health. The sample comprised CD4+ T cells sorted from blood. This chain joins TRBV25-1 and TRBJ2-5; D remains ambiguous. The CDR3 bases are TGTGCCAGCAGGGTCGGAGAGACCCAGTACTTC. It encodes CASRVGETQYF.